One T cell receptor beta chain is described in this entry. Its antigen is not known. These data belong to a study of cytomegalovirus exposure and HLA in healthy donors. Broader study findings: DRB1 showed the most TCR associations and HLA-C the fewest in a later analysis, as rates varied by HLA locus. In a later analysis, the majority of CMV-associated beta chains seemingly showed HLA restriction. The CMV antigen specificity of three CMV-associated chains was confirmed through in vitro analysis.

The PCR made use of 60 Vbeta and 13 Jbeta primers. Under the authors' procedure: Approximately 12 million of 70 million to 80 million unique TCR beta chains were shared, per a later count. Data came from immunoSEQ multiplex PCR; TCRdb stores just in-frame clones and leaves some out. D and trimming were read from the DNA, whereas the V and J calls and clone size are those reported in that table. With about 78,000 clones in the sample, the ten largest clones hold roughly 8%. The CDR3 runs to 15 residues. Germline assignment: CDR1 MNHNY and CDR2 SVGAGI (reference sequence). The germline V and J ends were trimmed by 6 bases and 1 base, with 15 bases remaining between them.

The chain recombines TRBV6-6 with TRBJ1-1, with a weak D call TRBD1 (5 bases). The sample comprised PBMCs. The TCR originated in a female donor in good health and CMV-seropositive. This CDR3 is CASSLRRGWNTEAFF. The CDR3 DNA reads as TGTGCCAGCAGCCTCAGGAGGGGTTGGAACACTGAAGCTTTCTTT.